This is a list of T cell receptor beta chains from one sample in a study of T-cell reconstitution after alpha-beta-depleted transplantation in children. TCRdb passed the PCR reads through MiXCR, listing each CDR3 protein once. The sample shows about 250,000 distinct CDR3 sequences, roughly a quarter of them seen only once. Sequenced here: PBMCs, mostly from graft donor cells, sampled 360 days after TCRalphabeta/CD19-depleted stem cell transplant. Receptors were obtained from a female patient between 2 and 15 years old who had a stem cell transplant for congenital amegakaryocytic thrombocytopenia, so the T cells may come from the graft donor. The CDR3 runs from the conserved cysteine through the conserved F or W. Each record gives: J gene, V gene, CDR3 protein.

>TRBJ2-5|TRBV29-1
CSGRRVANYQETQYF
>TRBJ2-6|TRBV11-2
CASRLSPFDGGLSGANVLTF
>TRBJ2-5|TRBV12-3/TRBV12-4
CASRLGPAQTQYF
>TRBJ1-1|TRBV12-3/TRBV12-4
CASSFNGQTTEAFF
>TRBJ1-1|TRBV30
CAWRDRENTEAFF
>TRBJ1-1|TRBV5-1
CASSGQGGRTEAFF
>TRBJ2-3|TRBV6-9
CASSYQSTDFNRMAVASSTDTQYF
>TRBJ2-1|TRBV7-3
CSSSHSGTGGNEQFF
>TRBJ2-4|TRBV18
CASSPVQQRTKNIQYF
>TRBJ2-1|TRBV6-2/TRBV6-3
CASRAVAYEQFF
>TRBJ2-3|TRBV6-2/TRBV6-3
CASSYWTSGTGTQYF
>TRBJ1-2|TRBV5-1
CASSSDREGYTF
>TRBJ1-4|TRBV7-9
CASSSYVTTNEKLFF
>TRBJ2-1|TRBV6-4
CASSDSRYNEQFF
>TRBJ2-2|TRBV5-1
CASTRGAATGELFF
>TRBJ2-7|TRBV5-6
CASSFVSGTSGRASYYEQYF
>TRBJ2-2|TRBV24-1
CATSDTAGANTGELFF
>TRBJ2-1|TRBV14
CASSQDQGGGAGGPDF
>TRBJ2-5|TRBV19
CASSSAGTPGAQYF
>TRBJ2-1|TRBV7-3
CASSSTTLFNEQFF
>TRBJ2-3|TRBV4-1
CASSQEVWGTGETDTQYF
>TRBJ2-4|TRBV20-1
CSASYRPEAKNIQYF
>TRBJ1-1|TRBV5-1
CASSLKGTGGTEAFF
>TRBJ2-7|TRBV6-5
CASLKGDEQYF
>TRBJ1-2|TRBV12-3/TRBV12-4
CASSLDRIYGYTF
>TRBJ1-1|TRBV27
CASSSLTGANTEAFF
>TRBJ2-1|TRBV7-3
CASSPTSTSVAYNEQFF
>TRBJ1-4|TRBV6-2/TRBV6-3
CASSYNRGSPTNEKLFF
>TRBJ2-1|TRBV3-1
CASSLTWGWSYNEQFF
>TRBJ1-1|TRBV9
CASSGVTENTEAFF
>TRBJ2-2|TRBV5-1
CASGRGANTGELFF
>TRBJ2-4|TRBV29-1
CSVAATDIQYF
>TRBJ2-7|TRBV4-2
CASSQDGGDSSYEQYF
>TRBJ2-2|TRBV7-2
CASSLAGGVGELFF
>TRBJ2-3|TRBV20-1
CSARGPADTQYF
>TRBJ2-7|TRBV12-3/TRBV12-4
CASSNRAAYEQYF
>TRBJ2-1|TRBV27
CASSSEGGLYNEQFF
>TRBJ2-5|TRBV25-1
CASSAGTSGGLYQETQYF
>TRBJ2-3|TRBV18
CASSPPLVDTQYF
>TRBJ2-7|TRBV5-1
CASSPRTGFDYEQYF
>TRBJ2-1|TRBV7-2
CASSHRRQDNEQFF
>TRBJ2-1|TRBV20-1
CSARDITDYNEQFF
>TRBJ2-4|TRBV5-6
CARRRDRGRSVAKNIQYF
>TRBJ2-2|TRBV5-1
CASSSTPQTSGGPTGELFF
>TRBJ2-3|TRBV5-1
CASSSTLSRWDTQYF
>TRBJ2-3|TRBV12-3/TRBV12-4
CASSGRLTVRFRTDTQYF
>TRBJ1-5|TRBV15
CATSRDGVNQPQHF
>TRBJ2-7|TRBV6-2/TRBV6-3
CASSSRTGKHYEQYF
>TRBJ2-1|TRBV7-9
CASTTSEAGGKQFF
>TRBJ1-2|TRBV29-1
CSVGDSNYGYTF
>TRBJ1-2|TRBV12-3/TRBV12-4
CASSFGGYGYTF
>TRBJ1-1|TRBV6-1
CASSIGGTGGFAEAFF
>TRBJ2-5|TRBV7-9
CASSLIGPETQYF
>TRBJ2-7|TRBV7-8
CASSLIWAGDEQYF
>TRBJ1-1|TRBV5-1
CASSLVSPDAGTEAFF
>TRBJ2-7|TRBV6-5
CASSTPGASSYEQYF
>TRBJ1-1|TRBV5-1
CASSLGGLGGGTEAFF
>TRBJ1-6|TRBV7-9
CASSRRTFHNSPLHF
>TRBJ2-1|TRBV7-3
CASSLSRGRSYNEQFF